This entry concerns a single T cell receptor (beta chain). The antigen remains unidentified. This entry belongs to a study of T cell responses to AZD1222 COVID-19 vaccine. In the study overall: Some second doses came at about 4 weeks and others at about 12 weeks; these were pooled. General observations from the study: Vaccination with two AZD1222 doses was followed by a rise in Spike-specific TCR breadth and depth. Females made up more of the donors, who were largely white British, and clonal diversity may have come out too low. After the peak T cell response, and only then, were repertoires sampled.

The ends were cut back, 5 bases at V and 2 bases at J, with 18 bases in the middle. The CDR3 length is 16 residues. Germline V gene sequence: CDR1 SGHVS, CDR2 FQNEAQ. Profiled with immunoSEQ multiplex PCR; TCRdb holds only in-frame clones, not every one. The sample holds 130,000 or so clones, 93% seen once. Sequenced here: peripheral blood, sampled on day 0 of AZD1222 vaccination. This receptor was obtained from an adult in good health. The chain links TRBV7-8 to TRBJ1-2; possibly TRBD1 for D (6 bases). In DNA form, the CDR3 reads TGTGCCAGCAGCCCGTATCCGGGACAAATAAACTATGGCTACACCTTC. It encodes CASSPYPGQINYGYTF.